One and the same sample provided the 14 T cell receptor beta chains below, sequenced in a study of blood T cell repertoires in COVID-19. Method: immunoSEQ multiplex PCR; TCRdb's copy keeps in-frame clones and lacks some. The data hold about 90,000 clones, with more than 80% observed a single time. The sequenced material came from peripheral blood. Receptors originate from a man in his fifties with COVID-19, enrolled during active disease.

The genes are TRBV5-8 and TRBJ2-3, with 7 nucleotides matching TRBD2. Germline V gene lookup returns CDR1 SGHTS and CDR2 YDEGEE. V trimming: 6 bases; J trimming: 5 bases; junction bases outside the gene matches: 9. The CDR3 runs to 14 residues. CDR3 protein: CASTVGGNGDTQYF. In DNA form, the CDR3 reads TGTGCCAGCACCGTGGGGGGGAATGGAGATACGCAGTATTTT.

The genes are TRBV2 and TRBJ1-1, with D possibly TRBD1 on 5 matching bases. V was pared by 6 bases and J by 1 base, with 12 bases between. There are 14 residues in the CDR3. From germline, CDR1 is SNHLY and CDR2 FYNNEI. CDR3 in amino acids: CASRLAGGNTEAFF. The CDR3 region has the DNA TGTGCCAGCAGGCTTGCGGGGGGGAACACTGAAGCTTTCTTT.

This clone was observed a handful of times. The chain links TRBV7-3 to TRBJ2-5; D call uncertain. Germline CDR1 is SGHTA and CDR2 is FQGTGA. V was shortened by 2 bases and J by 4 bases, with 14 bases between the two germline ends. The CDR3 extends over 15 amino acids. The CDR3 nucleotides are TGTGCCAGCAGCTTATCCGCTGCACAATCAGAGACCCAGTACTTC. Protein product: CASSLSAAQSETQYF.

This chain links TRBV19 with TRBJ1-6, with 7 bases identical to TRBD1. Losses at the gene ends were 2 bases for V and 4 bases for J; bases not matched to a gene: 2. Germline loops: CDR1 LNHDA, CDR2 SQIVND (reference sequence). The CDR3 contains 15 residues. The CDR3, as DNA: TGTGCCAGTAGTATACAGGGGGAATATAATTCACCCCTCCACTTT. Protein: CASSIQGEYNSPLHF.

The chain employs TRBV19 and TRBJ2-3; D not certain. V gave up 3 bases and J gave up 2 bases, with 12 bases separating them. CDR3 size: 15 residues. The germline CDR1 and CDR2 sequences are LNHDA and SQIVND (reference sequence). The CDR3 nucleotides are TGTGCCAGTAGTATTGCTAGTCTCCACACAGATACGCAGTATTTT. This sequence encodes CASSIASLHTDTQYF.

This clone was detected once. The V gene is TRBV5-8, the J gene TRBJ1-5; 7 bases are a match to TRBD1. Germline V gene lookup returns CDR1 SGHTS and CDR2 YDEGEE. This CDR3 has 14 residues. The V gene end was trimmed by 5 bases and the J gene end by 1 base; junction bases not matched to a gene: 3. The CDR3: CASRDRVSNQPQHF. Here the CDR3 DNA reads TGTGCCAGCAGAGACAGGGTAAGCAATCAGCCCCAGCATTTT.

J is TRBJ1-5 and V is TRBV27; D is unresolved. The CDR3 is 13 residues long. Germline V lookup: CDR1 MNHEY, CDR2 SMNVEV (reference sequence). V shed 6 bases and J shed 4 bases, with 10 bases lying between them. Here the CDR3 DNA reads TGTGCCAGCAGCAGTTCCAGAAATCAGCCCCAGCATTTT. This gives the protein CASSSSRNQPQHF.

The chain has TRBV4-1 and TRBJ2-2; maybe TRBD2 (5 bases). From germline, CDR1 is MGHRA and CDR2 YSYEKL. V dropped 1 base and J dropped 3 bases, with 9 bases sitting between them. This CDR3 has 15 amino acids. The CDR3 region has the DNA TGCGCCAGCAGCCAAGGACGGGGAGACACCGGGGAGCTGTTTTTT. This codes for CASSQGRGDTGELFF.

The gene calls are TRBV18 and TRBJ1-6; D is unclear. V lost 2 bases, J lost 9 bases, and 11 bases lay in between. From germline, CDR1 is KGHSH and CDR2 LQKENI. The CDR3 contains 14 residues. The CDR3 sequence is CASSPILVASPLHF. The CDR3 DNA is TGTGCCAGCTCACCAATCCTCGTGGCTTCACCCCTCCACTTT.

Here the CDR3 reads CASSTPDSGEQYF. Written as DNA, the CDR3 is TGTGCCAGTAGTACCCCGGACAGCGGCGAGCAGTACTTC. The rearrangement uses TRBV19 and TRBJ2-7, with TRBD1 as a possible D gene (6 bases). In germline, CDR1 is LNHDA, CDR2 SQIVND (reference sequence). This CDR3 spans 13 amino acids. Trimming removed 4 bases at V and 6 bases at J, with 13 bases between. Supplemented by reference TRBV19 and TRBJ2-7, the full variable domain reads DGGITQSPKYLFRKEGQNVTLSCEQNLNHDAMYWYRQDPGQGLRLIYYSQIVNDFQKGDIAEGYSVSREKKESFPLTVTSAQKNPTAFYLCASSTPDSGEQYFGPGTRLTVT.

The chain combines TRBV2 with TRBJ2-3; tentative D call: TRBD2 (5 bases). V was cut by 6 bases and J by 1 base, with 11 bases left in between. CDR3 length: 14 residues. CDR1 and CDR2 (germline): SNHLY, FYNNEI. The CDR3 DNA reads as TGTGCCAGCAGACTAGTTAGCGGCACAGATACGCAGTATTTT. Residues: CASRLVSGTDTQYF.

V and J are TRBV9 and TRBJ1-3; D not resolved. The CDR3 loop spans 13 amino acids. Germline V gives CDR1 SGDLS, CDR2 YYNGEE. The ends were cut back, 1 base at V and 3 bases at J, with 5 bases in the middle. This CDR3 reads CASSVSNGNTIYF. CDR3 bases: TGTGCCAGCAGCGTATCAAATGGAAACACCATATATTTT.

The chain couples TRBV5-4 to TRBJ1-1, with 7 bases that match TRBD1. Trimming removed 0 bases from V and 4 bases from J; junction bases left unmatched: 12. The germline V gene has CDR1 SGHNT and CDR2 YYREEE (reference sequence). The CDR3 spans 17 residues. The CDR3: CASSLGTGARGGTEAFF. CDR3 DNA sequence: TGTGCCAGCAGCTTGGGGACAGGCGCACGGGGTGGCACTGAAGCTTTCTTT.

This chain links TRBV7-9 with TRBJ1-1, with TRBD1 identical over 9 bases. The CDR3 is 15 amino acids. Germline CDR1 reads SEHNR; CDR2 reads FQNEAQ (reference sequence). Trimming at V came to 5 bases and at J to 1 base, leaving 5 bases not matched to a gene. This CDR3 is CASSARDRENTEAFF. CDR3 coding DNA: TGTGCCAGCAGCGCCCGGGACAGGGAGAACACTGAAGCTTTCTTT.